This entry describes one T cell receptor (beta chain). This sample was taken from a study of shared T cell receptors in the human thymus. The J segment lost 2 bases and the V segment lost 1 base, leaving 7 bases of the junction unmatched. The CDR3 is made up of 16 amino acids. Germline CDR1 is SGHDT and CDR2 is YYEEEE. TCRdb's table, derived via immunoSEQ multiplex PCR, lists solely in-frame clones and lacks some. The table has about 610,000 clones, 88% seen once. These data also formed part of another study, on human thymus T cells. That report notes: Thymus was obtained from resections taken during corrective heart surgery. Within thymic and blood repertoires, V and J gene usage appeared to be biased. The related literature has documented a marked overlap of thymic repertoires among unrelated individuals.

The sequenced sample was thymocytes. V is TRBV5-6 and J is TRBJ2-7; 9 bases match TRBD2. This TCR derives from a boy in the first two years of life with a congenital heart defect. In DNA, the CDR3 is TGTGCCAGCAGCTTGATTTCTGCGGGAGGGACCTACGAGCAGTACTTC. It encodes CASSLISAGGTYEQYF.